This entry lists 15 T cell receptor beta chains sequenced from one sample in a study of early T cells in non-severe SARS-CoV-2 infection (TCRdb year 2021). Library method: 5' RACE. Sequenced using a NextSeq 500. TCRdb trimmed the raw reads at Q25, called clones with MiXCR and kept productive beta chains. Entries are consolidated by CDR3 protein sequence, retaining the most common genes and DNA. This sample lists some 66,000 distinct CDR3 sequences; approximately 8.3% were detected once. The ten biggest clones cover more than 2.5% of the sample. The source material was whole blood. All receptors derive from an adult who was a healthcare worker with PCR-confirmed SARS-CoV-2 infection or an uninfected control (not recorded which).

In this sample, this clonotype turned up a few times. V usage is TRBV7-3 and J usage is TRBJ2-3; a weak D match, TRBD2 (5 bases). Trimming removed 5 bases at V and 5 bases at J, with 17 bases between. The length of the CDR3 is 15 residues. Looked up from germline, CDR1 is SGHTA and CDR2 is FQGTGA. The CDR3 nucleotides are TGTGCCAGCAGCCCACAGCTAGCCGCCGTAGATACGCAGTATTTT. It encodes CASSPQLAAVDTQYF.

This clonotype was counted ten times or more. The J gene is TRBJ1-2, the V gene TRBV6-5; TRBD1 might be the D (5 bases). CDR3 size: 18 residues. The germline V and J ends were trimmed by 0 bases and 3 bases, with 20 bases remaining between them. Per the germline V gene, CDR1 is MNHEY and CDR2 is SVGAGI. CDR3 nucleotide sequence: TGTGCCAGCAGTTACTCGATGCCGTCGGGCGGGACCCACTATGGCTACACCTTC. Translating gives CASSYSMPSGGTHYGYTF.

This chain links TRBV7-2 with TRBJ2-2; 7 nucleotides agree with TRBD2. In germline, CDR1 is SGHTA, CDR2 FQGNSA. The CDR3 extends over 14 amino acids. The ends lost 0 bases at V and 7 bases at J; junction bases unmatched: 2. For the CDR3, the DNA is TGTGCCAGCAGCTTAGCGCCGGGAGGCGGGGAGCTGTTTTTT. Translation: CASSLAPGGGELFF.

The chain joins TRBV12-3 or TRBV12-4 to TRBJ2-3, with D perhaps matching TRBD1 or TRBD2 (5 bases each). The length of the CDR3 is 15 residues. The V and J ends lost 5 bases and 1 base respectively, with 13 bases between them. The CDR3 protein is CASSQVGGGTDTQYF. In nucleotides, the CDR3 is TGTGCCAGCAGTCAAGTTGGGGGTGGCACAGATACGCAGTATTTT.

This clonotype has at least ten counts. The chain is built from TRBV30 and TRBJ1-1, with D tentatively TRBD1 (6 bases). Germline V lookup: CDR1 GTSNPN, CDR2 SVGIG (reference sequence). The germline V and J ends were trimmed by 7 bases and 7 bases, with 16 bases remaining between them. CDR3 size: 12 residues. The CDR3 DNA reads as TGTGCCTTCAGGGGCAGGAATAATGAAGCTTTCTTT. It is translated as CAFRGRNNEAFF.

The chain joins TRBV20-1 to TRBJ1-5, with D perhaps TRBD1 (6 bases). The V gene's germline CDR1 is DFQATT and CDR2 SNEGSKA (reference sequence). The CDR3 extends over 15 amino acids. Deletions cut 1 base from V and 2 bases from J, with 12 bases between. CDR3 bases: TGCAGTGCTAGAGTCGCGGGGGGCGGCAATCAGCCCCAGCATTTT. Translated: CSARVAGGGNQPQHF.

The V and J genes are TRBV13 and TRBJ2-2; 14 nucleotides match TRBD2. Per the germline V gene, CDR1 is PRHDT and CDR2 is FYEKMQ (reference sequence). V dropped 5 bases and J dropped 7; count of bases not matched to a gene: 9. This CDR3 has 17 residues. CDR3 DNA: TGTGCCAGCAGCCCCCGGGGACTAGCGGGAGTGGTCGGGGAGCTGTTTTTT. Its translation is CASSPRGLAGVVGELFF.

This clonotype was observed at least ten times. V is TRBV7-8 and J is TRBJ2-1, with 8 bases identical to TRBD2. The V and J ends lost 5 bases and 8 bases, in that order; junction bases with no gene match: 14. Germline V gene sequence: CDR1 SGHVS, CDR2 FQNEAQ. The CDR3 consists of 16 residues. The CDR3 sequence: CASSGTGTSIVHEQFF. Here the CDR3 DNA reads TGTGCCAGCAGCGGTACCGGGACTAGTATAGTCCATGAGCAGTTCTTC.

The chain employs TRBV6-2 or TRBV6-3 and TRBJ2-1, with 10 nucleotides matching TRBD1. The germline gives CDR1 MNHEY, CDR2 SVGEGT. Unmatched junction bases numbered 8, after V lost 5 bases and J lost 7 bases. The CDR3 is 15 amino acids. The CDR3 DNA follows: TGTGCCAGCAGTATCAGGACAGGGGGAAGGAATGAGCAGTTCTTC. Protein: CASSIRTGGRNEQFF.

The gene calls are TRBV10-3 and TRBJ2-1; 9 nucleotides agree with TRBD1. The germline V gene has CDR1 ENHRY and CDR2 SYGVKD. The V segment lost 10 bases and the J segment 6 bases; nucleotides outside the gene matches: 7. The CDR3 runs to 13 residues. CDR3 residues: CATTGTGINEQFF. The CDR3 nucleotides are TGTGCCACCACCGGGACAGGGATCAATGAGCAGTTCTTC.

The rearrangement joins TRBV5-4 to TRBJ2-3; D possibly corresponds to TRBD1 (5 bases). The germline CDR1 and CDR2 sequences are SGHNT and YYREEE (reference sequence). CDR3 length equals 14 residues. With 0 bases removed from V and 6 bases from J, the gap between germline ends came to 11 bases. CDR3 bases: TGTGCCAGCAGCTTGGGACAGTCACAGGATACGCAGTATTTT. Its protein is CASSLGQSQDTQYF.

The chain employs TRBV10-3 and TRBJ2-7, with 9 positions matching TRBD2. Trimming cost V 10 bases and J 7 bases; bases outside gene matches: 8. The germline gives CDR1 ENHRY, CDR2 SYGVKD. CDR3 length: 12 residues. The CDR3 is CATQGLAKEQYF. The DNA of the CDR3 is TGTGCCACCCAGGGACTAGCTAAAGAGCAGTACTTC.

This clonotype was picked up many times. The chain uses TRBV12-3 or TRBV12-4 and TRBJ1-1; 8 positions match TRBD1. The length of the CDR3 is 13 residues. The J segment lost 5 bases and the V segment lost 7 bases, leaving 6 bases of the junction unmatched. The CDR3 reads CASIWTGRTEAFF. The DNA for the CDR3 is TGTGCCAGCATCTGGACAGGGCGAACTGAAGCTTTCTTT.

The rearrangement uses TRBV12-3 or TRBV12-4 and TRBJ2-7; D remains ambiguous. The V end lost 3 bases, the J end lost 0 bases, and 21 bases lay between the germline ends. CDR3 length equals 18 residues. CDR3 protein: CASSFRLPLGPLSYEQYF. In nucleotides, the CDR3 is TGTGCCAGCAGTTTTCGACTCCCCCTTGGCCCTCTCTCCTACGAGCAGTACTTC.

This clonotype was detected only a few times. The chain couples TRBV20-1 to TRBJ1-2; D might be TRBD1 (5 bases). Germline CDR1 DFQATT, CDR2 SNEGSKA (reference sequence). The CDR3 loop spans 13 amino acids. V lost 4 bases and J lost 7, with 16 bases in between. CDR3 amino acids: CSAKGTFLSGYTF. The CDR3 DNA sequence: TGCAGTGCTAAGGGGACCTTCCTTAGTGGCTACACCTTC.